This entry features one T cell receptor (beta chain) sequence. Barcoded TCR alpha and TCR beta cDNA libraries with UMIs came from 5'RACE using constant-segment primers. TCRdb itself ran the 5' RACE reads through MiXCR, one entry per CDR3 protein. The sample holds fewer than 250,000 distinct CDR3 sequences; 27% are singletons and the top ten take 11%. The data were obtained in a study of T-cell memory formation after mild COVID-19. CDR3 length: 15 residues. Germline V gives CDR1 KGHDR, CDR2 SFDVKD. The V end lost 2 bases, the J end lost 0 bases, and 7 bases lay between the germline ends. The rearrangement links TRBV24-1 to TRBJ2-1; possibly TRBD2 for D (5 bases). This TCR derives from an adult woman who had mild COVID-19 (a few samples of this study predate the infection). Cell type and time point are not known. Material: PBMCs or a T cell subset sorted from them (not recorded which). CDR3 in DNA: TGTGCCACCAGTGATTGGAGCGGCTCCTACAATGAGCAGTTCTTC. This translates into CATSDWSGSYNEQFF.